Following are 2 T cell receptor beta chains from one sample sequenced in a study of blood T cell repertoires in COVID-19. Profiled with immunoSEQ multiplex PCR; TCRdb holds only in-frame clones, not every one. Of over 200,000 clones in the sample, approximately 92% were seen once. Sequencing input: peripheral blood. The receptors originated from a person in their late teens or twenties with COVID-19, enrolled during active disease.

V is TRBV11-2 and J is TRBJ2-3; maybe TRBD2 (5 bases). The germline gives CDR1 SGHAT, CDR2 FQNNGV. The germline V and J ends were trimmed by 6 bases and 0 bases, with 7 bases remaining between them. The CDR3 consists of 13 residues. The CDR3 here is CASSRTSTDTQYF. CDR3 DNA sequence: TGTGCCAGCAGTCGGACTAGCACAGATACGCAGTATTTT.

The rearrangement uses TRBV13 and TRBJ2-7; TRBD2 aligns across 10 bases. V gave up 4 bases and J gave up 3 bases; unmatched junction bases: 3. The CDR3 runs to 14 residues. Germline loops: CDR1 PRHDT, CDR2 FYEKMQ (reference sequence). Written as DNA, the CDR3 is TGTGCCAGCAGCTCCCGACTAGCGGGCTACGAGCAGTACTTC. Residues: CASSSRLAGYEQYF.